The next 25 T cell receptor beta chains were all read from a single sample in a study of blood T cell repertoires in COVID-19. Repertoires were generated with immunoSEQ multiplex PCR, while TCRdb's copy carries only in-frame clones and drops some. Of 250,000 or so clones detected, around 86% appear once; the ten largest clones hold roughly 1.9%. Sequenced: peripheral blood. The receptors were gathered from a man between 25 and 39 years old who had recovered from COVID-19.

V usage is TRBV6-4 and J usage is TRBJ2-6; 8 bases fit TRBD1. Germline CDR1 reads MRHNA; CDR2 reads SNTAGT. The junction had 11 bases not matched to a gene; V was cut back by 4 bases and J by 0 bases. This CDR3 spans 19 amino acids. The chain's CDR3 is CASSANRGARISGANVLTF. In DNA, the CDR3 is TGTGCCAGCAGTGCCAACAGGGGGGCTCGCATCTCTGGGGCCAACGTCCTGACTTTC.

The chain is built from TRBV9 and TRBJ2-5, with D tentatively TRBD2 (7 bases). This CDR3 spans 15 amino acids. V lost 4 bases to trimming and J lost 4 bases, with 17 bases between them. Germline CDR1 reads SGDLS; CDR2 reads YYNGEE. In nucleotides, the CDR3 is TGTGCCAGCAGCCCCGCTACGGGGGGCAGAGAGACCCAGTACTTC. Residues: CASSPATGGRETQYF.

This sequence joins TRBV7-6 and TRBJ1-2; D is ambiguous. CDR3 size: 16 residues. V shed 1 base and J shed 6 bases, with 18 bases lying between them. The germline V gene encodes CDR1 SGHVS and CDR2 FNYEAQ. CDR3 coding DNA: TGTGCCAGCAGCTTAGGGGTCGGGGTTTTAAGTGATGGCTACACCTTC. Residues: CASSLGVGVLSDGYTF.

This clone was observed a few times. This sequence joins TRBV11-2 and TRBJ1-5, with D hard to call. Germline V gives CDR1 SGHAT, CDR2 FQNNGV. V was trimmed by 0 bases and J by 2 bases, leaving 11 bases between them. CDR3 size: 16 residues. The DNA of the CDR3 is TGTGCCAGCAGCTTAGATCGGGGAGGAGGCAATCAGCCCCAGCATTTT. Translation: CASSLDRGGGNQPQHF.

The J gene is TRBJ1-5, the V gene TRBV12-5; D remains unclear. Germline V gene sequence: CDR1 LGHNT, CDR2 FRNRAP. Trimming removed 1 base at V and 7 bases at J, with 8 bases between. The CDR3 is 13 amino acids. As DNA, the CDR3 is TGTGCTAGTGGTTTGGGACGGGAGCAGCCCCAGCATTTT. Protein: CASGLGREQPQHF.

This clone occurred a few times. The chain combines TRBV2 with TRBJ1-5, with 8 bases identical to TRBD1. Germline V gene sequence: CDR1 SNHLY, CDR2 FYNNEI. This CDR3 contains 14 residues. The ends lost 4 bases at V and 11 bases at J; junction bases unmatched: 10. Here the CDR3 reads CASSGGTGASAQHF. The CDR3, as DNA: TGTGCCAGCAGTGGCGGGACAGGAGCCTCTGCCCAGCATTTT.

The chain combines TRBV2 with TRBJ2-3, with 9 bases lining up with TRBD2. Germline V gene sequence: CDR1 SNHLY, CDR2 FYNNEI. The length of the CDR3 is 15 residues. Trimming took 4 bases from V and 1 from J; bases not matched to a gene: 3. This CDR3 is CASSAASGGTDTQYF. In DNA, the CDR3 is TGTGCCAGCAGTGCCGCTAGCGGGGGCACAGATACGCAGTATTTT.

The chain combines TRBV4-2 with TRBJ2-5; TRBD2 aligns across 8 bases. There are 19 residues in the CDR3. CDR1 is LGHNA and CDR2 is YNFKEQ in the germline V gene. The ends lost 3 bases at V and 2 bases at J; junction bases unmatched: 17. The CDR3 spells CASSHGVPRGSGEQETQYF. The CDR3 region has the DNA TGTGCCAGCAGCCATGGCGTACCAAGGGGTAGCGGGGAGCAAGAGACCCAGTACTTC.

This chain joins TRBV7-2 and TRBJ1-5; no definite D call. V lost 2 bases, J lost 8 bases, and 10 bases lay in between. There are 13 residues in the CDR3. Germline CDR1 SGHTA, CDR2 FQGNSA. DNA for the CDR3: TGTGCCAGCAGCTTAATGGTCGCGGAGCCCCAGCATTTT. Its translation is CASSLMVAEPQHF.

V gene TRBV7-2 combines with J gene TRBJ2-1; 9 nucleotides line up with TRBD2. The V gene's germline CDR1 is SGHTA and CDR2 FQGNSA. This CDR3 region has 15 residues. The junction had 7 bases not matched to a gene; V was cut back by 6 bases and J by 4 bases. The CDR3 loop is CASSLRTSAYNEQFF. DNA of the CDR3: TGTGCCAGCAGTCTAAGGACTAGCGCATACAATGAGCAGTTCTTC.

The chain combines TRBV2 with TRBJ2-7; no definite D call. V was pared by 4 bases and J by 7 bases, with 8 bases between. Per germline, CDR1 SNHLY and CDR2 FYNNEI. The CDR3 runs to 11 residues. The CDR3 DNA follows: TGTGCCAGCAGTGCTGTCCTAGAGCAGTACTTC. This codes for CASSAVLEQYF.

This sequence joins TRBV7-8 and TRBJ1-2, with TRBD1 matching 9 bases. Germline assignment: CDR1 SGHVS and CDR2 FQNEAQ. The CDR3 has 17 amino acids. V lost 5 bases, J lost 6 bases, and 16 bases stayed unmatched. The DNA for the CDR3 is TGTGCCAGCAGCCCCCAAGCCGCGGGACAGGGAATAAATGGCTACACCTTC. Encoded protein: CASSPQAAGQGINGYTF.

The rearrangement joins TRBV24-1 to TRBJ2-3; TRBD1 agrees at 11 bases. Germline V gene data show CDR1 as KGHDR and CDR2 as SFDVKD. This CDR3 contains 17 residues. The ends lost 4 bases at V and 5 bases at J; junction bases unmatched: 10. In DNA, the CDR3 is TGTGCCACCAGTGACACTAGGACAGGGGGCATCTTAGATACGCAGTATTTT. Protein: CATSDTRTGGILDTQYF.

The chain recombines TRBV4-1 with TRBJ1-3; tentative D call: TRBD1 (5 bases). CDR3 length: 19 amino acids. V lost 0 bases and J 4 bases, leaving 22 bases between the germline ends. The germline V gene encodes CDR1 MGHRA and CDR2 YSYEKL. CDR3 coding DNA: TGCGCCAGCAGCCAAGAAGATAGAAGCCCGGGGGTCCCCGGAAACACCATATATTTT. Translation gives CASSQEDRSPGVPGNTIYF.

The chain employs TRBV27 and TRBJ1-1; D call uncertain. CDR3 length equals 14 residues. Per germline, CDR1 MNHEY and CDR2 SMNVEV (reference sequence). V lost 2 bases and J lost 1, with 8 bases in between. The CDR3 nucleotides read TGTGCCAGCAGTTTAGCGCGAACGAACACTGAAGCTTTCTTT. Encoded protein: CASSLARTNTEAFF.

The chain combines TRBV19 with TRBJ2-5; TRBD2 might be the D (5 bases). CDR3 length: 16 residues. With 3 bases removed from V and 2 bases from J, the gap between germline ends came to 16 bases. Germline CDR1 and CDR2: LNHDA and SQIVND (reference sequence). The CDR3 DNA follows: TGTGCCAGTAGTATGGCAGGCTCAGAGCGGCAAGAGACCCAGTACTTC. Translated: CASSMAGSERQETQYF. Supplemented by reference TRBV19 and TRBJ2-5, the full variable domain reads DGGITQSPKYLFRKEGQNVTLSCEQNLNHDAMYWYRQDPGQGLRLIYYSQIVNDFQKGDIAEGYSVSREKKESFPLTVTSAQKNPTAFYLCASSMAGSERQETQYFGPGTRLLVL.

The V and J genes are TRBV29-1 and TRBJ1-2, with D unresolved. Germline CDR1 and CDR2: SQVTM and ANQGSEA. This CDR3 has 12 amino acids. V lost 1 base and J 2 bases, leaving 5 bases between the germline ends. The DNA of the CDR3 is TGCAGCGTTGAAGTCAGGAACTATGGCTACACCTTC. Translation gives CSVEVRNYGYTF.

The chain couples TRBV23-1 to TRBJ1-1; tentative D call: TRBD1 (6 bases). TRBV23-1 is filed as an ORF, its function uncertain. Deletions cut 0 bases from V and 4 bases from J, with 18 bases between. The CDR3 is 17 residues long. CDR3 DNA sequence: TGCGCCAGCAGTCAATCGCCCTCCGCAGGGGTGAGCACTGAAGCTTTCTTT. This gives the protein CASSQSPSAGVSTEAFF.

The chain links TRBV11-2 to TRBJ2-5; D is perhaps TRBD1 (6 bases). With 4 bases removed from V and 5 bases from J, the gap between germline ends came to 20 bases. Germline lookup yields CDR1 SGHAT and CDR2 FQNNGV. This CDR3 has 16 residues. The DNA for the CDR3 is TGTGCCAGCAGCTCTAGGTTATCCGGGACACCGGAGACCCAGTACTTC. It codes for CASSSRLSGTPETQYF.

This clone was detected only a few times. CDR3 region: CASLQGGEKLFF. Here the CDR3 DNA reads TGTGCCAGCCTGCAAGGGGGTGAAAAACTGTTTTTT. The chain is built from TRBV2 and TRBJ1-4, with D tentatively TRBD1 (6 bases). Germline CDR1 SNHLY, CDR2 FYNNEI. Trimming shortened V by 8 bases and J by 7 bases, and 11 bases separated the two germline ends. This CDR3 has 12 amino acids. Filled out from reference TRBV2 and TRBJ1-4, the complete variable domain reads EPEVTQTPSHQVTQMGQEVILRCVPISNHLYFYWYRQILGQKVEFLVSFYNNEISEKSEIFDDQFSVERPDGSNFTLKIRSTKLEDSAMYFCASLQGGEKLFFGSGTQLSVL.

The chain combines TRBV2 with TRBJ2-1; 8 bases map to TRBD1. The germline V gene has CDR1 SNHLY and CDR2 FYNNEI. The CDR3 has 12 amino acids. The V and J ends lost 6 bases and 9 bases, in that order; junction bases with no gene match: 4. The CDR3 DNA is TGTGCCAGCAGGCAGGGGGCTAGTGAGCAGTTCTTC. It is translated as CASRQGASEQFF.

J is TRBJ2-7 and V is TRBV5-1; 11 bases are a match to TRBD2. The V segment lost 3 bases and the J segment 7 bases; nucleotides outside the gene matches: 9. The CDR3 totals 15 residues. Germline assignment: CDR1 SGHRS and CDR2 YFSETQ. CDR3 residues: CASSWGLAGGEEQYF. DNA for the CDR3: TGCGCCAGCAGCTGGGGTCTAGCGGGGGGAGAGGAGCAGTACTTC.

As DNA, the CDR3 is TGTGCCAGCAGCTTATTCCACCGGGACAGGGTTGGAAACACCATATATTTT. Translated: CASSLFHRDRVGNTIYF. V gene TRBV7-8 combines with J gene TRBJ1-3, with 9 bases matching TRBD1. CDR1 and CDR2 (germline): SGHVS, FQNEAQ. The CDR3 is 17 residues long. J was trimmed by 3 bases and V by 2 bases; bases with no gene match: 8.

The table lists this clone with a few counts. The chain employs TRBV7-2 and TRBJ1-5; D gene unclear. The CDR3 runs to 13 residues. V lost 1 base and J 5 bases, leaving 6 bases between the germline ends. Germline V CDR1 and CDR2: SGHTA, FQGNSA. CDR3 sequence (DNA): TGTGCCAGCAGCTTAGACATCTATCAGCCCCAGCATTTT. Its protein is CASSLDIYQPQHF.

A few counts support this clone. The CDR3: CASSYGGGSGTEAFF. CDR3 nucleotides: TGTGCCAGCAGTTACGGAGGGGGCTCGGGCACTGAAGCTTTCTTT. The rearrangement uses TRBV6-5 and TRBJ1-1, with TRBD1 identical over 7 bases. CDR1 is MNHEY, CDR2 SVGAGI, per germline. V lost 2 bases, J lost 4 bases, and 7 bases stayed unmatched. The CDR3 runs to 15 residues.